This T cell receptor (beta chain) was documented in a study of T cell responses to AZD1222 COVID-19 vaccine. Germline loops: CDR1 MNHNS, CDR2 SASEGT. V gave up 1 base and J gave up 13 bases; unmatched junction bases: 6. The CDR3 loop spans 15 amino acids. Study outcomes and limitations: Dominant at 160-218 and 743-854, vaccine-associated CD4 TCRs also spanned spike.

In the case of this clone: Its antigen is as yet unknown.

Sequencing was performed with immunoSEQ multiplex PCR; in TCRdb, only in-frame clones are kept and a portion is missing. The table lists approximately 90,000 clones, 85% to 90% of them singletons. The clonotype was recovered from an adult in good health. This chain joins TRBV6-1 and TRBJ2-1; 14 nucleotides line up with TRBD2. The input for sequencing was peripheral blood, taken on day 0 of AZD1222 vaccination. The CDR3 region has the DNA TGTGCCAGCAGTGAAGGAGGGACTAGCGGGAGTCGTCAGTTCTTC. Translating it yields CASSEGGTSGSRQFF.